This T cell receptor (beta chain) derives from a study of blood T cell repertoires in COVID-19. Turning to the study itself: Acute-phase and convalescent COVID-19 samples originated in the United States, Italy and Spain.

TCRdb keeps only in-frame clones here, not all; method: immunoSEQ multiplex PCR. The table records approximately 220,000 clones, approximately 80% of them present only once. The CDR3 runs 14 residues. The ends were cut back, 4 bases at V and 5 bases at J, with 15 bases in the middle. Germline loops: CDR1 SGDLS, CDR2 YYNGEE. V usage is TRBV9 and J usage is TRBJ2-5, with D possibly being TRBD1 (7 bases). Sequencing was carried out using peripheral blood. This clonotype was sampled from a man aged 35-49 years with acute or convalescent COVID-19. The CDR3 is CASSPPGGWETQYF. The CDR3 nucleotides are TGTGCCAGCAGCCCACCAGGGGGGTGGGAGACCCAGTACTTC.